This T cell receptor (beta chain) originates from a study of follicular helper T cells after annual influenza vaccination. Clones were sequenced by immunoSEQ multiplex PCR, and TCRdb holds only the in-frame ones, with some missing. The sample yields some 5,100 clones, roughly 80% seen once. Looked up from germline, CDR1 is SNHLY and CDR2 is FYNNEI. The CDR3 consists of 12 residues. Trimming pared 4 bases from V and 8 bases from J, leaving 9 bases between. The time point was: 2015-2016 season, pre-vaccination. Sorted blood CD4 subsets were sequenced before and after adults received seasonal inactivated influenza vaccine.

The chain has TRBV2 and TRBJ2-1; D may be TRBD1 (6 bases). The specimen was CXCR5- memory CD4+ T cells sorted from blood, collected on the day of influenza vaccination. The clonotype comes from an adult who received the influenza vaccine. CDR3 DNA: TGTGCCAGCAGTGTACAGGGTGATGAGCAGTTCTTC. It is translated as CASSVQGDEQFF.